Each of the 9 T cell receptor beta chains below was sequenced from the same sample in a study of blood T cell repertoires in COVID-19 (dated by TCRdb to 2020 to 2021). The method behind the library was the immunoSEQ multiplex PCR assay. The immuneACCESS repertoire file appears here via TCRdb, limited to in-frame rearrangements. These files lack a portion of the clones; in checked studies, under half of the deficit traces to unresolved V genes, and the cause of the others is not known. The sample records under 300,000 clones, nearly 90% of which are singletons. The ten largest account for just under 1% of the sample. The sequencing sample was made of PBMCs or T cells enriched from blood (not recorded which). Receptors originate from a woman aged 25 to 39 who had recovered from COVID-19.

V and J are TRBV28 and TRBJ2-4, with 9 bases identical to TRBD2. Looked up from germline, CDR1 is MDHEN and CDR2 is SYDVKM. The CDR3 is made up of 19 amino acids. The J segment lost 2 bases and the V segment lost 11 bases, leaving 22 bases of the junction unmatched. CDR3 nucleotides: TGTGCCTGCCAACTCCGGCGGGGGGGCGAGTCAGACCCCAAAAACATTCAGTACTTC. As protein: CACQLRRGGESDPKNIQYF.

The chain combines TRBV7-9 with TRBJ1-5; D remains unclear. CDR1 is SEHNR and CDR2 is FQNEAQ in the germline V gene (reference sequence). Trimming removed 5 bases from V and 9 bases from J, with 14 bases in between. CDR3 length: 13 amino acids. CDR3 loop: CASSPGRERPQHF. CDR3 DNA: TGTGCCAGCAGCCCGGGGAGAGAGCGGCCCCAGCATTTT.

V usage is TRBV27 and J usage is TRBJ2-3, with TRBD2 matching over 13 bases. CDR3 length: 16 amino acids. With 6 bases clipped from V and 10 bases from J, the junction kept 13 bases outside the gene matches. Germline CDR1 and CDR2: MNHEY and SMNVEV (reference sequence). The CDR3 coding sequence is TGTGCCAGCAGCCCAATACTAGCGGGGGGGCCCGGGGCGCAGTATTTT. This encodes CASSPILAGGPGAQYF.

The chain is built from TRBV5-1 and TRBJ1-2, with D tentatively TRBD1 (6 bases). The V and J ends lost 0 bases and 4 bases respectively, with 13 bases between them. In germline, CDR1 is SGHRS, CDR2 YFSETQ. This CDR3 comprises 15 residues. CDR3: CASSLDPGQSYGYTF. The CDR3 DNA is TGCGCCAGCAGCTTGGACCCTGGACAGAGCTATGGCTACACCTTC.

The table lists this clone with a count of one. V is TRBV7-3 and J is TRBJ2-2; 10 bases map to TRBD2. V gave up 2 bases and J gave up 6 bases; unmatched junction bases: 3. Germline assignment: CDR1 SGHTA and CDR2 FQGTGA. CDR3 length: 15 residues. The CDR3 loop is CASSLGLAGAGELFF. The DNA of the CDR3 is TGTGCCAGCAGCTTAGGGCTAGCGGGAGCCGGGGAGCTGTTTTTT.

The CDR3, as DNA: TGTGCCTGGAGTGTACGGGACAGGGATATAAATTTAAGCAATCAGCCCCAGCATTTT. Protein sequence: CAWSVRDRDINLSNQPQHF. The chain couples TRBV30 to TRBJ1-5, with 9 bases that match TRBD1. The CDR3 length is 19 residues. V lost 0 bases and J lost 1; bases outside the gene matches: 13. Germline CDR1 is GTSNPN and CDR2 is SVGIG (reference sequence).

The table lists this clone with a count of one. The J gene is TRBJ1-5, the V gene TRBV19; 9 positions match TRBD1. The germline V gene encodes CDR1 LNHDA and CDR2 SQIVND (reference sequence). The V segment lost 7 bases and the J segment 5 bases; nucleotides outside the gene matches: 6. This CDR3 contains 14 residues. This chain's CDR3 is CASTRTGEYQPQHF. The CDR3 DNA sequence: TGTGCCAGTACCAGGACAGGGGAGTATCAGCCCCAGCATTTT.

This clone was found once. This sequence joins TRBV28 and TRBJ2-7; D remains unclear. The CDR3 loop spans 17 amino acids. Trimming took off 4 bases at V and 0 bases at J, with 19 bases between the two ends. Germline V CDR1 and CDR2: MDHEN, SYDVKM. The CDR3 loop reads CASSYDVSPGYSYEQYF. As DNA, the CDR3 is TGTGCCAGCAGTTATGACGTATCCCCAGGCTACTCCTACGAGCAGTACTTC.

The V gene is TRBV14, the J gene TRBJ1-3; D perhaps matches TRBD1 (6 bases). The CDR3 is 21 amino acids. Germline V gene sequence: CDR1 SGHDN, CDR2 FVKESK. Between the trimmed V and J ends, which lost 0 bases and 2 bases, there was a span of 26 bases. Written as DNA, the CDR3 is TGTGCCAGCAGCCAAGAATGGTCTCCCTATGGCAGGGGTGAGGCTGGAAACACCATATATTTT. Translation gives CASSQEWSPYGRGEAGNTIYF.